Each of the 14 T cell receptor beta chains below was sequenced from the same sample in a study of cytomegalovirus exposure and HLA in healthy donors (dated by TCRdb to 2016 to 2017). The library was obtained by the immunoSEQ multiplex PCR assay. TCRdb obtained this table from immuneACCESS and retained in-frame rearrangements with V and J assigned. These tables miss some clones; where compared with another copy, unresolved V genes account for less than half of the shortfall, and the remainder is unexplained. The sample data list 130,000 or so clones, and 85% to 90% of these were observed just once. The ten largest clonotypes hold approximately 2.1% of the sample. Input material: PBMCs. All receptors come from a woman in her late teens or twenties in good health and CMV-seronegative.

The CDR3 DNA reads TGTGCCAGCAGTGACAGGTACTACGAGCAGTACTTC. Amino acids: CASSDRYYEQYF. V and J are TRBV6-1 and TRBJ2-7; no clear D. The CDR3 is 12 residues long. The germline gives CDR1 MNHNS, CDR2 SASEGT. V lost 3 bases and J 3 bases, leaving 6 bases between the germline ends.

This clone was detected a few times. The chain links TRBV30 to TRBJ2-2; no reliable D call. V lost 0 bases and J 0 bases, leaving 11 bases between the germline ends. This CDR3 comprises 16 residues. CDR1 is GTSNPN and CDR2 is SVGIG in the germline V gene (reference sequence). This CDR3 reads CAWSVVRFANTGELFF. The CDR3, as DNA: TGTGCCTGGAGTGTTGTCAGGTTCGCGAACACCGGGGAGCTGTTTTTT. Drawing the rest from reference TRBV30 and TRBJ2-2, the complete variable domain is SQTIHQWPATLVQPVGSPLSLECTVEGTSNPNLYWYRQAAGRGLQLLFYSVGIGQISSEVPQNLSASRPQDRQFILSSKKLLLSDSGFYLCAWSVVRFANTGELFFGEGSRLTVL.

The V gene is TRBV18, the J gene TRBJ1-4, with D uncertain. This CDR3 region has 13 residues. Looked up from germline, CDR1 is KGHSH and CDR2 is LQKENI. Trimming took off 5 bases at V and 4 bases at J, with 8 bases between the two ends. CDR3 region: CASSGPDNEKLFF. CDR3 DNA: TGTGCCAGCTCAGGGCCGGATAATGAAAAACTGTTTTTT.

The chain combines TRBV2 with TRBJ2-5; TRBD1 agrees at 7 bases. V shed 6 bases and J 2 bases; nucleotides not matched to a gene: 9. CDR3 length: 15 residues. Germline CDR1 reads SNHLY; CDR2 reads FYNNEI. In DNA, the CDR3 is TGTGCCAGCAGATTAGGGGGCGCGGAACAAGAGACCCAGTACTTC. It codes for CASRLGGAEQETQYF.

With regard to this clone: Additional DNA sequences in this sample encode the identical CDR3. Here the CDR3 DNA reads TGTGCCAGCAGTTTGGGGACAGGGGGTACCTACGAGCAGTACTTC. It translates to CASSLGTGGTYEQYF. This rearrangement joins TRBV27 to TRBJ2-7, with TRBD1 matching over 11 bases. Germline CDR1 and CDR2: MNHEY and SMNVEV (reference sequence). The CDR3 runs 15 residues. Unmatched junction bases numbered 3, after V lost 3 bases and J lost 2 bases.

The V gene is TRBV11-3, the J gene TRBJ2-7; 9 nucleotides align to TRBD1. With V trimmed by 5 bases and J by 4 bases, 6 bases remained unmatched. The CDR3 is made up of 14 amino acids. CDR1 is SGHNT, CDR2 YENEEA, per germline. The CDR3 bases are TGTGCCAGCAGCCCCCAGGGGACAGGGTACGAGCAGTACTTC. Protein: CASSPQGTGYEQYF.

The CDR3 coding sequence is TGTGCCAGCAGTGAAGACTCCGCCTACAATGAGCAGTTCTTC. Amino acids: CASSEDSAYNEQFF. The V and J genes are TRBV2 and TRBJ2-1; D not certain. In germline, CDR1 is SNHLY, CDR2 FYNNEI. The CDR3 consists of 14 residues. V lost 1 base and J 2 bases, leaving 6 bases between the germline ends.

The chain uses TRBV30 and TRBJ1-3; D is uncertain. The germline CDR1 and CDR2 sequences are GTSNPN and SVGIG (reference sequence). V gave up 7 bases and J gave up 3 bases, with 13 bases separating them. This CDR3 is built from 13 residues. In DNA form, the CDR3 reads TGTGCCTCCGAGGTTTTGCTTGGAAACACCATATATTTT. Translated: CASEVLLGNTIYF.

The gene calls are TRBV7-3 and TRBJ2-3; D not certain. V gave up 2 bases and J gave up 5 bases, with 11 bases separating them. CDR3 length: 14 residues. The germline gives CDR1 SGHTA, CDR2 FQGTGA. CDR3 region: CASSLGPTGDTQYF. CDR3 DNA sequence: TGTGCCAGCAGCTTAGGTCCCACCGGAGATACGCAGTATTTT.

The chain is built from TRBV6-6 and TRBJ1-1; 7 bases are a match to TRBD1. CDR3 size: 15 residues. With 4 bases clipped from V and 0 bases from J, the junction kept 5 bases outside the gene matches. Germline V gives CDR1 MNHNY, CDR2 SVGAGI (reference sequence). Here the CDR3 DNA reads TGTGCCAGCAGTTGGATGACAGGGATGAACACTGAAGCTTTCTTT. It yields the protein CASSWMTGMNTEAFF.

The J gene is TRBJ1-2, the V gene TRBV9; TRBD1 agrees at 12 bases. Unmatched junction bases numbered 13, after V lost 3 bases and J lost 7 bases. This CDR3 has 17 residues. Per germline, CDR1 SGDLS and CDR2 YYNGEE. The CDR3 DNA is TGTGCCAGCAGCGCTCGTCAAACCGGGACAGGGGGCAGTGGCTACACCTTC. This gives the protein CASSARQTGTGGSGYTF.

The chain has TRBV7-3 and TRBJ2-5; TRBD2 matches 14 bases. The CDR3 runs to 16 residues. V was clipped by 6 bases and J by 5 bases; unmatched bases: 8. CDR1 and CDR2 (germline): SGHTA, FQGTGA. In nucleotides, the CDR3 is TGTGCCAGCAGTCTCGGGACTAGCGGGAGTGGTGAGACCCAGTACTTC. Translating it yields CASSLGTSGSGETQYF.

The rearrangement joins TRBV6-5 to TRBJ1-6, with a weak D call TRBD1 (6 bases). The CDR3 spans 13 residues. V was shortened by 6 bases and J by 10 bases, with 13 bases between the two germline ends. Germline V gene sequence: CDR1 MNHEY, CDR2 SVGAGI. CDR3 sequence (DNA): TGTGCCAGCAGCCTCACAGGGCTATCACCCCTCCACTTT. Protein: CASSLTGLSPLHF.

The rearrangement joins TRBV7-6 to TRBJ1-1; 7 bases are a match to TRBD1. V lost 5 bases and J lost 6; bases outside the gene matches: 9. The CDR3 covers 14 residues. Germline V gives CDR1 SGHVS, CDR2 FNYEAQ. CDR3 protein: CASSGTGAKAEAFF. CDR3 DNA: TGTGCCAGCAGCGGAACAGGGGCTAAGGCTGAAGCTTTCTTT.